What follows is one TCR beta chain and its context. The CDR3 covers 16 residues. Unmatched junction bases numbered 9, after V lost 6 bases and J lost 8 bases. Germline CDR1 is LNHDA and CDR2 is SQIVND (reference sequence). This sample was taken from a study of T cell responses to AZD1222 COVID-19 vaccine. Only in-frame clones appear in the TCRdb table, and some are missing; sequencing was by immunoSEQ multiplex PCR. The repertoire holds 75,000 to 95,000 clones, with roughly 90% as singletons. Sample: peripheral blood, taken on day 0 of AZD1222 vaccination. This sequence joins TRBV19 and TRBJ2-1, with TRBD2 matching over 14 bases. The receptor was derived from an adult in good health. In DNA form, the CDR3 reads TGTGCCAGTAGCCCTCAGGGACTAGCGGGAGTCGATGAGCAGTTCTTC. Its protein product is CASSPQGLAGVDEQFF.